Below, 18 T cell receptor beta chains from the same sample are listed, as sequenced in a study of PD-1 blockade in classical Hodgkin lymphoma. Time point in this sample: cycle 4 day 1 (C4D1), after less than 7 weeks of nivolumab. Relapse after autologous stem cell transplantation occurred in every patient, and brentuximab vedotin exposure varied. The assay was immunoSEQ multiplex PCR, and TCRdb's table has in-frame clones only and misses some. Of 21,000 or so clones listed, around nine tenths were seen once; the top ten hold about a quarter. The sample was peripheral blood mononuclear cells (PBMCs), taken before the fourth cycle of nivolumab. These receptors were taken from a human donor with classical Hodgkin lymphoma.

CDR3 loop: CASSPPGGEQYF. The CDR3, as DNA: TGTGCCAGTAGTCCTCCCGGGGGCGAGCAGTACTTC. This chain links TRBV19 with TRBJ2-7, with D maybe TRBD2 (6 bases). Deletions cut 5 bases from V and 6 bases from J, with 11 bases between. CDR1 LNHDA and CDR2 SQIVND come from the germline V gene (reference sequence). The CDR3 covers 12 residues.

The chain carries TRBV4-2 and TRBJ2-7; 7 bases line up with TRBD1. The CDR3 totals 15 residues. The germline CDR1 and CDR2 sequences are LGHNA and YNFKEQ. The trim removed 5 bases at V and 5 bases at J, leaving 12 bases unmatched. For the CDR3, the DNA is TGTGCCAGCAGCGAGAGCGAGGGACAGTCCGACGAGCAGTACTTC. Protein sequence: CASSESEGQSDEQYF.

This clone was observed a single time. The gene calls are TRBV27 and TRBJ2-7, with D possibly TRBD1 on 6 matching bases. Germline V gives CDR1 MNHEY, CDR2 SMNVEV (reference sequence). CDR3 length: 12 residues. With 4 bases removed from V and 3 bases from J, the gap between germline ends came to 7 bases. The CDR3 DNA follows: TGTGCCAGCAGTTCACAGGGCTACGAGCAGTACTTC. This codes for CASSSQGYEQYF.

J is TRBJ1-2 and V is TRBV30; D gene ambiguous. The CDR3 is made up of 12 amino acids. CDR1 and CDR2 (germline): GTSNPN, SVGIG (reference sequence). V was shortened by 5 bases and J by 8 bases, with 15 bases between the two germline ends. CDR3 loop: CAWASGFRGYTF. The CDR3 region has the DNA TGTGCCTGGGCCTCGGGGTTTAGGGGCTACACCTTC.

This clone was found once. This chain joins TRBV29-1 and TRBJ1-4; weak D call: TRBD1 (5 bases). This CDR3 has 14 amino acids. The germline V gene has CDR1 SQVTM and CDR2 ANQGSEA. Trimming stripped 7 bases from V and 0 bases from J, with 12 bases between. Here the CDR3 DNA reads TGCAGCGCCCAGGGATCGGCAACTAATGAAAAACTGTTTTTT. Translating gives CSAQGSATNEKLFF. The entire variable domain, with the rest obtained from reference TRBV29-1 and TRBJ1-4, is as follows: SAVISQKPSRDICQRGTSLTIQCQVDSQVTMMFWYRQQPGQSLTLIATANQGSEATYESGFVIDKFPISRPNLTFSTLTVSNMSPEDSSIYLCSAQGSATNEKLFFGSGTQLSVL.

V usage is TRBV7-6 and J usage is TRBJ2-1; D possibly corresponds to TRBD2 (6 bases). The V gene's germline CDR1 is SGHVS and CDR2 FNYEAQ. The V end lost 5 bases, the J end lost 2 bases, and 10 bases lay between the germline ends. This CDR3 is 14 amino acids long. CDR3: CASSPGGPYNEQFF. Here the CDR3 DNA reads TGTGCCAGCAGCCCCGGGGGACCCTACAATGAGCAGTTCTTC.

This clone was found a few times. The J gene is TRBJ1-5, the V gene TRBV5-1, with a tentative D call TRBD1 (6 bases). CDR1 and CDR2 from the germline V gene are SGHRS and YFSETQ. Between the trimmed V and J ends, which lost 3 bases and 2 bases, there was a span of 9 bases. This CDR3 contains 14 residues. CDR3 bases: TGCGCCAGCAGCTGGGGGCGGGGCAATCAGCCCCAGCATTTT. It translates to CASSWGRGNQPQHF.

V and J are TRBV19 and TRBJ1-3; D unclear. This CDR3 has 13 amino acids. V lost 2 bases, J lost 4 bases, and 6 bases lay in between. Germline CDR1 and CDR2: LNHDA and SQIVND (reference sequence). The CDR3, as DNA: TGTGCCAGTAGTATATTCGGAGGAAACACCATATATTTT. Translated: CASSIFGGNTIYF. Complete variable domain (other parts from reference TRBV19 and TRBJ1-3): DGGITQSPKYLFRKEGQNVTLSCEQNLNHDAMYWYRQDPGQGLRLIYYSQIVNDFQKGDIAEGYSVSREKKESFPLTVTSAQKNPTAFYLCASSIFGGNTIYFGEGSWLTVV.

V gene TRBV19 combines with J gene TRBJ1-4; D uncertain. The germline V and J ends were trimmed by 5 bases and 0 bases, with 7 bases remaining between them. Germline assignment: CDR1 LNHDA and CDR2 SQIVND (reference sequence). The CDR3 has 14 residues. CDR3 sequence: CASSPQPTNEKLFF. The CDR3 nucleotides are TGTGCCAGTAGTCCGCAACCAACTAATGAAAAACTGTTTTTT.

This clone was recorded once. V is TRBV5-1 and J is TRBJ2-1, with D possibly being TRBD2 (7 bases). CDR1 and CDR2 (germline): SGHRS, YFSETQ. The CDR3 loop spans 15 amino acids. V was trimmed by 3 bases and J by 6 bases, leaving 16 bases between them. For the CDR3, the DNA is TGCGCCAGCAGCTCTCAACAGGGAGGGCTCAATGAGCAGTTCTTC. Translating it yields CASSSQQGGLNEQFF.

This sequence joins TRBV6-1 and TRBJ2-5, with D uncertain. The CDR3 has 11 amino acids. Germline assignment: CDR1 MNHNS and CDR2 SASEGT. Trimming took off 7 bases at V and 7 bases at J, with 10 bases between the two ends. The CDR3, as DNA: TGTGCCAGCACGACCTCATGGACCCAGTACTTC. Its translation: CASTTSWTQYF.

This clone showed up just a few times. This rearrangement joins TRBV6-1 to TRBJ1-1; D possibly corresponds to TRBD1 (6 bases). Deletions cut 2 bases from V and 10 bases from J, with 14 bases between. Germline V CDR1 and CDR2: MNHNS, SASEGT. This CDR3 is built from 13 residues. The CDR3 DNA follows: TGTGCCAGCAGTGAATGGCAGGGGCAGGGAGCTTTCTTT. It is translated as CASSEWQGQGAFF.

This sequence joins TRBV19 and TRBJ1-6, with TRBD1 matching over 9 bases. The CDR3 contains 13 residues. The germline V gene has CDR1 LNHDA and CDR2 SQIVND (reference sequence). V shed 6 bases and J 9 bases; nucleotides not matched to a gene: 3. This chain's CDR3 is CASRGQGTSPLHF. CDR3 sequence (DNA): TGTGCCAGTAGGGGACAGGGTACTTCACCCCTCCACTTT.

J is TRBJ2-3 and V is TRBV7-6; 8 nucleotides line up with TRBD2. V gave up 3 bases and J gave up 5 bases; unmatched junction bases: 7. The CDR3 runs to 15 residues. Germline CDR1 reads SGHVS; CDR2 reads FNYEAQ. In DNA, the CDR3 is TGTGCCAGCAGCTTGTCGGGGGGGCATGGAGATACGCAGTATTTT. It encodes CASSLSGGHGDTQYF.

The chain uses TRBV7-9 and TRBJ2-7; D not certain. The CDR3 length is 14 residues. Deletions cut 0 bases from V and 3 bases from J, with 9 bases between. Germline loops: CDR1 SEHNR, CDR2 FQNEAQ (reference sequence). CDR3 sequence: CASSLAFTFYEQYF. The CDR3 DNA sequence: TGTGCCAGCAGCTTAGCGTTTACCTTCTACGAGCAGTACTTC.

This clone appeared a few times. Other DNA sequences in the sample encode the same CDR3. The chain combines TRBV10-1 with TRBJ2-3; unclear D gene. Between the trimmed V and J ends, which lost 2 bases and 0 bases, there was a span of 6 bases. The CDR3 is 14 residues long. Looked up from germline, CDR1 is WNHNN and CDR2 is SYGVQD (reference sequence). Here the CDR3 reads CASSEGESTDTQYF. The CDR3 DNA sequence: TGCGCCAGCAGTGAGGGGGAAAGCACAGATACGCAGTATTTT.

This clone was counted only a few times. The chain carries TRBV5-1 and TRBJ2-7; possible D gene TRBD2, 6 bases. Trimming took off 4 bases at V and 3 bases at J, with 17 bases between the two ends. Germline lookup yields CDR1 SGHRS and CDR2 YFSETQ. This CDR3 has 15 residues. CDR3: CASSEEEGGFYEQYF. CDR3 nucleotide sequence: TGCGCCAGCAGCGAGGAGGAGGGTGGCTTCTACGAGCAGTACTTC.

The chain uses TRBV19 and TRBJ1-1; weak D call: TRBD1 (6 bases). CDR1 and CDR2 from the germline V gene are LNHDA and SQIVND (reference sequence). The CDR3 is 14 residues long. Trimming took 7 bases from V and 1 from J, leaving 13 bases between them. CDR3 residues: CASTLQGTNTEAFF. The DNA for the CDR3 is TGTGCCAGTACCCTACAGGGTACGAACACTGAAGCTTTCTTT.